This TCR beta chain was found in a study of response to subunit inactivated influenza vaccine (dated by TCRdb to 2017 to 2018). General notes on the study: Deep quantitative T cell receptor repertoire profiling was used in the study to track responses to a trivalent subunit inactivated influenza vaccine.

Preparation of the library involved RT-PCR. Sequencing was carried out with an Illumina HiSeq 2500. The public reads were run again by TCRdb, first through fastp at Q25 and then through MiXCR, and only productive beta chains were kept. CDR3 protein duplicates are merged, each entry listing the most common genes and DNA. This sample gives about 540,000 distinct CDR3 sequences in total; roughly 25% of them show up just once. Approximately 2.9% of the sample comes from the top ten. The CDR3 runs 13 residues from the cysteine to the phenylalanine. Only the CDR3 region is kept as DNA, spanning 39 bases read in frame from base 1. CDR1 DFQATT and CDR2 SNEGSKA were looked up in the germline V gene (reference sequence). Worth noting for this clonotype: The antigen it binds to is not known. This could be a read error, since a much larger clone is one nucleotide away.

Findings and caveats that apply to the study as a whole: It was suggested by the authors that each seasonal influenza vaccination may recruit only a limited number of new T cells.

The same sample was also studied in work on T cells expressing NK-cell markers. As the second publication notes: TCR beta cDNA libraries were prepared using 5'RACE template switching, which introduced a universal primer site and unique molecular identifiers. Three sorted T-cell subsets (CD3+CD56+NKG2C+, CD3+CD56+NKG2C- and CD3+CD56-NKG2C+) from fewer than 10 donors had their TCR beta-chain repertoires profiled. Of the eight sequenced donors, seven were found to be HCMV-seropositive and one was found to be HCMV-seronegative. To restrict sorting to alphabetaTCR-expressing T cells, an anti-gammadeltaTCR antibody was added in several experiments. In over 5 donors, the dominant CD3+CD56+NKG2C+ clonotypes were among the top 10 CD8+ clonotypes and accounted for roughly 1.0-8% of CD8+ T cells. Those dominant clonotypes were again the most abundant among CD3+CD56-NKG2C+ cells in a handful of donors, at about 28.3-65%. Whether the expanded NKG2C-expressing T cell clones were specific for HCMV antigens was left unclear. The eight sequenced donors were randomly selected healthy volunteers, three men and five women. A commercial ELISA kit detecting HCMV-specific IgG in serum was used to determine HCMV serostatus. Peripheral blood mononuclear cells were isolated from blood by Ficoll density gradient centrifugation. Magnetic immunoseparation with Miltenyi isolation kits was used to isolate CD4+ and CD8+ T cells from PBMC. cDNA synthesis was primed from the TCR beta constant segment, followed by two successive PCR amplification steps. Sequencing of the libraries produced 2 x 150 bp reads on Illumina HiSeq 2000/2500, MiSeq or NextSeq. MIGEC was used to demultiplex reads and group the reads by UMI, and MiTCR was used to assemble and quantify clonotypes. Only TCR cDNA sequences supported by at least two reads were kept to exclude erroneous sequences. Downstream repertoire analysis used the tcR package, and clonotypes were matched across fractions by CDR3 nucleotide sequence plus V segment. Antigen specificity was annotated against VDJdb with VDJmatch, allowing one amino acid substitution in CDR3.

This material consisted of CD4+ T cells sorted from PBMCs, taken less than 13 days after vaccination. This TCR came from a man between 50 and 59 years old who received an inactivated influenza vaccine. Donor details come from another sample of the same person, matched by shared clones. The chain uses TRBV20-1 and TRBJ2-5; the D call could be TRBD1 or TRBD2, with each sharing 7 bases. The nucleotide sequence reads TGCAGTGCTAGGGAGACAGGGCGGGAGACCCAGAACTTC. Translation gives CSARETGRETQNF.